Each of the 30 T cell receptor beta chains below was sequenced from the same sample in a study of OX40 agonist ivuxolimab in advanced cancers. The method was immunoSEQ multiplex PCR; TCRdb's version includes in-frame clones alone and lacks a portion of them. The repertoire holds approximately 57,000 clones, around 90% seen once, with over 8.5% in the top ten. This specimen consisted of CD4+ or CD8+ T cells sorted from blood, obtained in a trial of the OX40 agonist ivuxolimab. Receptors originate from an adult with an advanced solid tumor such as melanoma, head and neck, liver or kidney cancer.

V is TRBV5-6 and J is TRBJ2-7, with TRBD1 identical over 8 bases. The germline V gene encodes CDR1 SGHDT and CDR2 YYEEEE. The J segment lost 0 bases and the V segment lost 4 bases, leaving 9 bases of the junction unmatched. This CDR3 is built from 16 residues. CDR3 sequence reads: CASSPDGQGFSYEQYV. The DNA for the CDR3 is TGTGCCAGCAGCCCGGATGGACAGGGCTTCTCCTACGAGCAGTACGTC.

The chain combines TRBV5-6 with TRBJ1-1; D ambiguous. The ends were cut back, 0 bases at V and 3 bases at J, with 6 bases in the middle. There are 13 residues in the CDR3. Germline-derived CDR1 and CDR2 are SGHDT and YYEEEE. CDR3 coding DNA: TGTGCCAGCAGCTTGGTGCCGGACACTGAAGCTTTCTTT. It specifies CASSLVPDTEAFF.

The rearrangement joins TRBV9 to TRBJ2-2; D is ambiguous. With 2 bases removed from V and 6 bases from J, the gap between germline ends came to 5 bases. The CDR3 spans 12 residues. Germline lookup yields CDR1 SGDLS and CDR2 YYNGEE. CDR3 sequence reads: CASSVLPGELFF. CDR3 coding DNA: TGTGCCAGCAGCGTGTTGCCCGGGGAGCTGTTTTTT.

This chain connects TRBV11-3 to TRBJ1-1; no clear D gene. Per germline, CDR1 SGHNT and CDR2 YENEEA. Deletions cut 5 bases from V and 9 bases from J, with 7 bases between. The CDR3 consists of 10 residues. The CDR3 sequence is CASSPEKAFF. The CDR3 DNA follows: TGTGCCAGCAGCCCTGAAAAAGCTTTCTTT.

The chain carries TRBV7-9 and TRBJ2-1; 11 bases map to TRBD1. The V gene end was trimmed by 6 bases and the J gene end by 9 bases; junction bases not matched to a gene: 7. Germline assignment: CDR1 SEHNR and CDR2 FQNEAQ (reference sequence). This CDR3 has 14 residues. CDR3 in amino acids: CASSFGQGAIEQFF. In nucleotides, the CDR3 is TGTGCCAGCAGTTTTGGACAGGGGGCTATTGAGCAGTTCTTC.

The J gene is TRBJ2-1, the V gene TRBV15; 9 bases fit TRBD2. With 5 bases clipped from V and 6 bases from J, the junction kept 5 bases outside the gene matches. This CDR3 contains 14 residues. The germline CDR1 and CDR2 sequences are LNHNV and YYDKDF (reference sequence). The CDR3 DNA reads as TGTGCCACCAGCTCCGCTAGCGGGATCAATGAGCAGTTCTTC. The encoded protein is CATSSASGINEQFF. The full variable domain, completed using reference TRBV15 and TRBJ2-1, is DAMVIQNPRYQVTQFGKPVTLSCSQTLNHNVMYWYQQKSSQAPKLLFHYYDKDFNNEADTPDNFQSRRPNTSFCFLDIRSPGLGDTAMYLCATSSASGINEQFFGPGTRLTVL.

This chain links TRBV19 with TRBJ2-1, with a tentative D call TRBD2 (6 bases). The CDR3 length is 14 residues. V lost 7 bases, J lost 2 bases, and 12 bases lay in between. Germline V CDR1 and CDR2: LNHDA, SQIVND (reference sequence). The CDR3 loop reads CASTSDPAYNEQFF. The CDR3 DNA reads TGTGCCAGTACTAGCGATCCCGCCTACAATGAGCAGTTCTTC.

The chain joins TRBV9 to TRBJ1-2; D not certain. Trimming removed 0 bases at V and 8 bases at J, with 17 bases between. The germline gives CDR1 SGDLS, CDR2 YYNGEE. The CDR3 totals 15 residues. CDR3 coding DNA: TGTGCCAGCAGCGTAGAGATGGATAAAACGAGGGGCTACACCTTC. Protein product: CASSVEMDKTRGYTF.

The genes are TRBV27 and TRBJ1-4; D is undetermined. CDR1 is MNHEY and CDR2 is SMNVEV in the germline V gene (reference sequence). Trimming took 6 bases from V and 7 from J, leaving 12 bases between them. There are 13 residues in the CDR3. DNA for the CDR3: TGTGCCAGCAGGGGTCTAGGTTTTGAAAAACTGTTTTTT. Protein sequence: CASRGLGFEKLFF.

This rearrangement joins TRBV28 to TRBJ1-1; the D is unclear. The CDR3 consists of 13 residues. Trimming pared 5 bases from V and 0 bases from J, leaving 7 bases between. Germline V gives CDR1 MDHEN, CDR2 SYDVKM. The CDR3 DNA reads TGTGCCAGCAGTCTCATAATGAACACTGAAGCTTTCTTT. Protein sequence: CASSLIMNTEAFF. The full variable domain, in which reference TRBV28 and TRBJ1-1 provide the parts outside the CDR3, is DVKVTQSSRYLVKRTGEKVFLECVQDMDHENMFWYRQDPGLGLRLIYFSYDVKMKEKGDIPEGYSVSREKKERFSLILESASTNQTSMYLCASSLIMNTEAFFGQGTRLTVV.

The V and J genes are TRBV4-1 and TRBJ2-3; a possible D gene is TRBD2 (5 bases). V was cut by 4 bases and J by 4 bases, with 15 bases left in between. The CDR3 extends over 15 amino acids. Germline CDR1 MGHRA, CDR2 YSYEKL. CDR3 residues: CASSPRPRAADTQYF. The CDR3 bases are TGCGCCAGCAGCCCAAGACCGCGGGCAGCAGATACGCAGTATTTT.

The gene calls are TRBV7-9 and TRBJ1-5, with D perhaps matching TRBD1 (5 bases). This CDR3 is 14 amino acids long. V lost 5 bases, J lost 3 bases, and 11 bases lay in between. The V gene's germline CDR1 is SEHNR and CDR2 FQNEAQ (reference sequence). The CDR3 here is CASSPTGLNQPQHF. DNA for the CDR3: TGTGCCAGCAGCCCGACGGGGCTCAATCAGCCCCAGCATTTT.

The CDR3 sequence is CASSQKLHYTGGAEGYTF. CDR3 nucleotide sequence: TGCGCCAGCAGCCAGAAGCTTCATTACACAGGGGGCGCTGAGGGCTACACCTTC. This rearrangement joins TRBV4-1 to TRBJ1-2; TRBD1 agrees at 9 bases. The V gene's germline CDR1 is MGHRA and CDR2 YSYEKL. V dropped 3 bases and J dropped 8; count of bases not matched to a gene: 19. CDR3 size: 18 residues.

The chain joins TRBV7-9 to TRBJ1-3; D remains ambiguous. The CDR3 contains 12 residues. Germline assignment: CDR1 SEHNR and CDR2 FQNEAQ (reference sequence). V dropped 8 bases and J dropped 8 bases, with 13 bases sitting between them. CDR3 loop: CASEAAADTIYF. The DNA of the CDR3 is TGTGCCAGCGAGGCGGCTGCAGACACCATATATTTT. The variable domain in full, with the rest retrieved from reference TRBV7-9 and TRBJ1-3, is DTGVSQNPRHKITKRGQNVTFRCDPISEHNRLYWYRQTLGQGPEFLTYFQNEAQLEKSRLLSDRFSAERPKGSFSTLEIQRTEQGDSAMYLCASEAAADTIYFGEGSWLTVV.

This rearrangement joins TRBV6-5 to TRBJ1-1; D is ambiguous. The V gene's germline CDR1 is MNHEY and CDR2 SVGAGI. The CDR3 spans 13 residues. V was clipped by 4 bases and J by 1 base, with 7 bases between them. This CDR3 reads CASSLGGNTEAFF. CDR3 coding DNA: TGTGCCAGCAGTTTAGGTGGGAACACTGAAGCTTTCTTT.

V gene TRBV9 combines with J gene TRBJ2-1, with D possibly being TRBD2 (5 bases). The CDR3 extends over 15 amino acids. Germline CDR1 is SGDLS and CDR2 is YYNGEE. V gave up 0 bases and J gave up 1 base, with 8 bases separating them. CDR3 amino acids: CASSVGSASYNEQFF. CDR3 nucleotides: TGTGCCAGCAGCGTAGGTAGCGCTTCCTACAATGAGCAGTTCTTC.

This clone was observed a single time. The CDR3 DNA follows: TGTGCCAGCAGCTTGGAGCCTAAAAATCAGCCCCAGCATTTT. Its protein is CASSLEPKNQPQHF. This chain joins TRBV5-6 and TRBJ1-5, with D unclear. This CDR3 has 14 amino acids. Trimming removed 0 bases at V and 4 bases at J, with 8 bases between. The germline CDR1 and CDR2 sequences are SGHDT and YYEEEE.

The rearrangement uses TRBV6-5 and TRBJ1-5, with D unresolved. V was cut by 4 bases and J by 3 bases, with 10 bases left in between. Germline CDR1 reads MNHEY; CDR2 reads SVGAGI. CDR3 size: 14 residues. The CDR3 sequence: CASSSLRNNQPQHF. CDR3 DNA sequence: TGTGCCAGCAGTTCGCTCCGGAACAATCAGCCCCAGCATTTT.

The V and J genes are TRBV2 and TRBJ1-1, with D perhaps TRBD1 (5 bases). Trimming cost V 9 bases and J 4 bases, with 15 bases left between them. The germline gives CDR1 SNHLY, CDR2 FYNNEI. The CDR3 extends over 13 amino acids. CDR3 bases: TGTGCCAGACACCTCAGGGAATCCACTGAAGCTTTCTTT. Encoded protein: CARHLRESTEAFF.

CDR3 amino acids: CASSIRRDYEQYF. As DNA, the CDR3 is TGTGCCAGTAGTATACGTCGGGACTACGAGCAGTACTTC. The chain couples TRBV19 to TRBJ2-7, with TRBD2 as a possible D gene (5 bases). In germline, CDR1 is LNHDA, CDR2 SQIVND (reference sequence). The ends were cut back, 2 bases at V and 3 bases at J, with 8 bases in the middle. The CDR3 loop spans 13 amino acids.

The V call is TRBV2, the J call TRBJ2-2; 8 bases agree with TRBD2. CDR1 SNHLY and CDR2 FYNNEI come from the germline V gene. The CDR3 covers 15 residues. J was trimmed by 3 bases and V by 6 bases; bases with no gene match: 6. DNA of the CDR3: TGTGCCAGCAGAAGAACTAGCGGAGACACCGGGGAGCTGTTTTTT. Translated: CASRRTSGDTGELFF.

The CDR3 DNA reads TGTGCCAGCAGCTCGGACAGGGCCTCTGGAAACACCATATATTTT. Residues: CASSSDRASGNTIYF. The chain recombines TRBV5-8 with TRBJ1-3, with 8 bases that match TRBD1. Germline CDR1 SGHTS, CDR2 YDEGEE. There are 15 residues in the CDR3. V was clipped by 3 bases and J by 0 bases; unmatched bases: 2.

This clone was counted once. CDR3 sequence: CASSIDPSGRNFNYGYTF. Written as DNA, the CDR3 is TGTGCCAGTAGTATAGATCCCTCGGGACGAAATTTTAACTATGGCTACACCTTC. The chain combines TRBV19 with TRBJ1-2, with D tentatively TRBD1 (5 bases). The CDR3 contains 18 residues. V was trimmed by 0 bases and J by 1 base, leaving 18 bases between them. Germline V CDR1 and CDR2: LNHDA, SQIVND (reference sequence).

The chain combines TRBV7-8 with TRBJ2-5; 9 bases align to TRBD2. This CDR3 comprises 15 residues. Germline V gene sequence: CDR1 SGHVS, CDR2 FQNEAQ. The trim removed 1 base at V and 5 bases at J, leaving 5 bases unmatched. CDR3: CASSLVGREGETQYF. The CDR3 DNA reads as TGTGCCAGCAGCTTAGTGGGGCGGGAGGGGGAGACCCAGTACTTC. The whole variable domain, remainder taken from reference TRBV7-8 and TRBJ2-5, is GAGVSQSPRYKVAKRGQDVALRCDPISGHVSLFWYQQALGQGPEFLTYFQNEAQLDKSGLPSDRFFAERPEGSVSTLKIQRTQQEDSAVYLCASSLVGREGETQYFGPGTRLLVL.

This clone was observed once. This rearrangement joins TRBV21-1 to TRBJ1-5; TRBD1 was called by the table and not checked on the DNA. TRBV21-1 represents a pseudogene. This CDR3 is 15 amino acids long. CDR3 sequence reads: CASSKGKGANQPQHF. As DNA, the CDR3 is TGTGCCAGCAGCAAAGGGAAGGGGGCCAATCAGCCCCAGCATTTT.

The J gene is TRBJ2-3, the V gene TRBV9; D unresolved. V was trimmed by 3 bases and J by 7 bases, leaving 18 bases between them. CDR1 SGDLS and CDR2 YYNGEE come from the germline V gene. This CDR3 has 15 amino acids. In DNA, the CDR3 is TGTGCCAGCAGCGCAAGGGATGCCTTGTTAAATACGCAGTATTTT. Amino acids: CASSARDALLNTQYF.

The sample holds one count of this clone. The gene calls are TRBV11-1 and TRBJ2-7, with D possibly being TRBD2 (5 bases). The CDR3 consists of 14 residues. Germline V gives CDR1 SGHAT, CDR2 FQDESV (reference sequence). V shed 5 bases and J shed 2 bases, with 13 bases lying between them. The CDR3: CASSLGRGAYEQYF. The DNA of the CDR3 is TGTGCCAGCAGCCTGGGCCGGGGAGCCTACGAGCAGTACTTC.

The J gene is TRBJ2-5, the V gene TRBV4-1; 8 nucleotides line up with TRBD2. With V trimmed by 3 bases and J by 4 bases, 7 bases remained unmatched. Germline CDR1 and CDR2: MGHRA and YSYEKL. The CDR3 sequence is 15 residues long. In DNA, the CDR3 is TGCGCCAGCAGCCAGGATAGCGGGGATGGAGAGACCCAGTACTTC. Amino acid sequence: CASSQDSGDGETQYF.

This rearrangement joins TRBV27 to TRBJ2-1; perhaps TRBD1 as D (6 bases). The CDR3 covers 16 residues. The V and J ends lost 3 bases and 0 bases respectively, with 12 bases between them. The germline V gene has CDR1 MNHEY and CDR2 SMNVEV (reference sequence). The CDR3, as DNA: TGTGCCAGCAGTTTGCCCGGACAGTTCTCCTACAATGAGCAGTTCTTC. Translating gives CASSLPGQFSYNEQFF.

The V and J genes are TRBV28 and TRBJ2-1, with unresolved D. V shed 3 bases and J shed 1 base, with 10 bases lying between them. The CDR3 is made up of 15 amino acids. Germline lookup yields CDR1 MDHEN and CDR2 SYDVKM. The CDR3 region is CASSLEWGSYNEQFF. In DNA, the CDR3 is TGTGCCAGCAGTTTGGAATGGGGTTCCTACAATGAGCAGTTCTTC.